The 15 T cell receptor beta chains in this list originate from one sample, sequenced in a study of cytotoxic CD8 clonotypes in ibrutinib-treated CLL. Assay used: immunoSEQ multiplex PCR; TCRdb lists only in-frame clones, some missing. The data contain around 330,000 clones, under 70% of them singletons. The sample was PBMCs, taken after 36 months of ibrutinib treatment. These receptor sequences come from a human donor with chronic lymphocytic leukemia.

The CDR3: CASSQDTPAGELFF. The CDR3, as DNA: TGCGCCAGCAGCCAAGATACCCCAGCAGGGGAGCTGTTTTTT. The rearrangement uses TRBV4-1 and TRBJ2-2; D remains ambiguous. The CDR3 is made up of 14 amino acids. Germline V lookup: CDR1 MGHRA, CDR2 YSYEKL. Trimming pared 0 bases from V and 8 bases from J, leaving 10 bases between.

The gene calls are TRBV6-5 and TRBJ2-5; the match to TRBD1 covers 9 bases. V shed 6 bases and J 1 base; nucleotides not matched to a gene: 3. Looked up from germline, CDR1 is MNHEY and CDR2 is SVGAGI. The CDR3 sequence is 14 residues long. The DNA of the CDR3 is TGTGCCAGCAGAATGACAGGGGGCCAAGAGACCCAGTACTTC. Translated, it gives CASRMTGGQETQYF.

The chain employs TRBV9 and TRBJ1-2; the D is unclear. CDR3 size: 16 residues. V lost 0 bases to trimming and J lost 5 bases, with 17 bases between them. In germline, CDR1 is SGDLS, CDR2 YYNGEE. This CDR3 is CASSVAPAAPLYGYTF. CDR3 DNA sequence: TGTGCCAGCAGCGTAGCTCCAGCAGCCCCTCTGTATGGCTACACCTTC.

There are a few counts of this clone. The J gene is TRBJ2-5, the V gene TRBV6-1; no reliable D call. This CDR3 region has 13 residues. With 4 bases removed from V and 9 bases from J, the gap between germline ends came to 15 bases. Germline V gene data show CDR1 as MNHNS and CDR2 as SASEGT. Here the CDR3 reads CASSGLPLRSQYF. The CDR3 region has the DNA TGTGCCAGCAGTGGGCTACCACTTAGATCCCAGTACTTC.

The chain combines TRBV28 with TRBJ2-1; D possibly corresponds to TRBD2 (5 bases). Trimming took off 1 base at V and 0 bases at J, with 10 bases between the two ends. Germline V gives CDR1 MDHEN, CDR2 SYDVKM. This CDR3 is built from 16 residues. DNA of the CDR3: TGTGCCAGCAGTTTATTCGGGATGAGCTCCTACAATGAGCAGTTCTTC. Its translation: CASSLFGMSSYNEQFF.

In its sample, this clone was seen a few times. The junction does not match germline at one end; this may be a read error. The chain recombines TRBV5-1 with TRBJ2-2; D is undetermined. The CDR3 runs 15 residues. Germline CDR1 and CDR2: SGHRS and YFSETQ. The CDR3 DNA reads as TGCGCCAGCAGCTTGGACGTGGGGAACGCCGGGGAGCTGTTTTTT. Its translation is CASSLDVGNAGELFF.

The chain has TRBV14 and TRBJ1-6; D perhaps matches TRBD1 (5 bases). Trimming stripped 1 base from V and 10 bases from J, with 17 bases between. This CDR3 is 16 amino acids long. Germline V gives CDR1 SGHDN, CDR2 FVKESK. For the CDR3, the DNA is TGTGCCAGCAGCCAAGTAGGCCCGGGGCTAGGGTCACCCCTCCACTTT. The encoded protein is CASSQVGPGLGSPLHF.

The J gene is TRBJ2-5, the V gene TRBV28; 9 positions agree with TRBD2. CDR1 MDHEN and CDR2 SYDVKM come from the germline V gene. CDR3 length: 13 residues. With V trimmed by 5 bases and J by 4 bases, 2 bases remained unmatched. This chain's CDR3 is CASSLSGRETQYF. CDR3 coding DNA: TGTGCCAGCAGTCTTAGCGGGAGAGAGACCCAGTACTTC.

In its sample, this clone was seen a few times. The chain's CDR3 is CATGQGNTGELFF. The CDR3 region has the DNA TGTGCCACCGGACAGGGGAACACCGGGGAGCTGTTTTTT. The chain combines TRBV10-3 with TRBJ2-2; 8 positions agree with TRBD1. V trimming: 10 bases; J trimming: 1 base; junction bases outside the gene matches: 2. Germline V gene data show CDR1 as ENHRY and CDR2 as SYGVKD. This CDR3 has 13 residues.

DNA of the CDR3: TGTGCCAGCGGACAAGGGAACACTGAAGCTTTCTTT. Protein: CASGQGNTEAFF. The chain carries TRBV28 and TRBJ1-1; D perhaps matches TRBD1 (5 bases). Trimming pared 8 bases from V and 1 base from J, leaving 8 bases between. Per the germline V gene, CDR1 is MDHEN and CDR2 is SYDVKM. CDR3 size: 12 residues.

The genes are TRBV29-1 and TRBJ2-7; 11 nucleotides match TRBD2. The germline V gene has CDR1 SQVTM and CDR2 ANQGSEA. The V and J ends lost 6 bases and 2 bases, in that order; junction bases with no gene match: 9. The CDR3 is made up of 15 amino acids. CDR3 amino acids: CSVAPGTSGPYEQYF. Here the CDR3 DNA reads TGCAGCGTCGCTCCCGGGACTAGCGGACCCTACGAGCAGTACTTC.

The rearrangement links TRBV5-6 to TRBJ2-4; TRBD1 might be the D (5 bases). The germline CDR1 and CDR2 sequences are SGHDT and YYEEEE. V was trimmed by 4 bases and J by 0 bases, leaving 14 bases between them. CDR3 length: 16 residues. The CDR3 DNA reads TGTGCCAGCAGCGGTAGACAGAATCTAGCCAAAAACATTCAGTACTTC. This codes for CASSGRQNLAKNIQYF.

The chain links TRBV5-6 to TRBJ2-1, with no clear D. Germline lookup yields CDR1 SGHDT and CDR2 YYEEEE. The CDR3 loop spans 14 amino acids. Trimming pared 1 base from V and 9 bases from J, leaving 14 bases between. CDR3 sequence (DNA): TGTGCCAGCAGCTTGAATGTTGCCCCATCTGAGCAGTTCTTC. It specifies CASSLNVAPSEQFF. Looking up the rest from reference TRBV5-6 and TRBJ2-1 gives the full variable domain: DAGVTQSPTHLIKTRGQQVTLRCSPKSGHDTVSWYQQALGQGPQFIFQYYEEEERQRGNFPDRFSGHQFPNYSSELNVNALLLGDSALYLCASSLNVAPSEQFFGPGTRLTVL.

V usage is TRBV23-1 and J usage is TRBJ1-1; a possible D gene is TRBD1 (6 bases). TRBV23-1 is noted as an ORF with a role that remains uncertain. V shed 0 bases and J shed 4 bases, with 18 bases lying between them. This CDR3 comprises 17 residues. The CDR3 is CASSQSDPGVNSTEAFF. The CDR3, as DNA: TGCGCCAGCAGTCAATCGGACCCAGGGGTCAATTCCACTGAAGCTTTCTTT.

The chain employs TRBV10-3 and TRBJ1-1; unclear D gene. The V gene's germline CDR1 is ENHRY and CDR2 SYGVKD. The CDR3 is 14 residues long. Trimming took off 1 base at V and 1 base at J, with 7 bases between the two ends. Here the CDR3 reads CAISEFPTNTEAFF. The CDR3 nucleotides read TGTGCCATCAGTGAGTTTCCGACGAACACTGAAGCTTTCTTT.